Below, 31 T cell receptor beta chains from the same sample are listed, as sequenced in a study of long-term antiretroviral therapy in people with HIV. With survey level as its setting, the immunoSEQ assay was v3.0. Libraries were prepared by immunoSEQ multiplex PCR; TCRdb keeps only in-frame clonotypes and omits some of them. The table includes 37,000 or so clones, 75% to 85% detected once. The material sequenced was unsorted PBMCs, taken 3.4 years after starting antiretroviral therapy. The source of these receptors is a man aged 25-45 years with HIV.

The chain links TRBV5-6 to TRBJ2-5; D remains ambiguous. Germline loops: CDR1 SGHDT, CDR2 YYEEEE. Trimming took off 0 bases at V and 0 bases at J, with 9 bases between the two ends. The length of the CDR3 is 15 residues. The CDR3 DNA follows: TGTGCCAGCAGCTTGGAAGTTTTGGACCAAGAGACCCAGTACTTC. Translation gives CASSLEVLDQETQYF.

The genes are TRBV5-5 and TRBJ2-7; the match to TRBD1 covers 9 bases. CDR3 length equals 14 residues. Germline CDR1 and CDR2: SGHKS and YYEKEE (reference sequence). V was clipped by 0 bases and J by 6 bases; unmatched bases: 4. The CDR3 DNA reads as TGTGCCAGCAGCTTGGTACAGGGGGCAGTCGAGCAGTACTTC. Translated, it gives CASSLVQGAVEQYF. The whole variable domain, remainder taken from reference TRBV5-5 and TRBJ2-7, is DAGVTQSPTHLIKTRGQQVTLRCSPISGHKSVSWYQQVLGQGPQFIFQYYEKEERGRGNFPDRFSARQFPNYSSELNVNALLLGDSALYLCASSLVQGAVEQYFGPGTRLTVT.

This rearrangement joins TRBV5-1 to TRBJ2-3; TRBD2 matches at 8 bases. This CDR3 region has 17 residues. V trimming: 0 bases; J trimming: 4 bases; junction bases outside the gene matches: 10. The germline V gene encodes CDR1 SGHRS and CDR2 YFSETQ. For the CDR3, the DNA is TGCGCCAGCAGCTTGGCACTAGCGGCGAGGGGGTCAGATACGCAGTATTTT. It translates to CASSLALAARGSDTQYF.

This clone was found once. The V and J genes are TRBV7-9 and TRBJ2-7, with D possibly TRBD2 on 6 matching bases. The V and J ends lost 2 bases and 12 bases respectively, with 17 bases between them. CDR3 length: 13 residues. Germline CDR1 reads SEHNR; CDR2 reads FQNEAQ (reference sequence). The CDR3 reads CASSLYMDGGLYF. CDR3 sequence (DNA): TGTGCCAGCAGCTTATACATGGATGGGGGACTGTACTTC.

The chain links TRBV28 to TRBJ2-1; no definite D call. V was clipped by 3 bases and J by 8 bases, with 5 bases between them. CDR1 and CDR2 from the germline V gene are MDHEN and SYDVKM. The CDR3 consists of 11 residues. CDR3 amino acids: CASSFRDEQFF. The CDR3 DNA reads as TGTGCCAGCAGTTTTAGAGATGAGCAGTTCTTC.

This chain uses TRBV11-3 with TRBJ2-7, with 14 bases matching TRBD2. CDR3 length: 17 residues. Germline V gives CDR1 SGHNT, CDR2 YENEEA. V trimming: 8 bases; J trimming: 5 bases; junction bases outside the gene matches: 14. CDR3 amino acids: CASSKGGGLAGGDEQYF. The CDR3 coding sequence is TGTGCCAGCTCCAAGGGGGGAGGACTAGCGGGAGGCGACGAGCAGTACTTC.

This chain connects TRBV10-3 to TRBJ2-2; 8 nucleotides match TRBD2. The J segment lost 9 bases and the V segment lost 6 bases, leaving 3 bases of the junction unmatched. CDR1 and CDR2 (germline): ENHRY, SYGVKD. This CDR3 has 12 residues. In DNA form, the CDR3 reads TGTGCCATCAGCCGGGGGGGATGGGAGCTGTTTTTT. The encoded protein is CAISRGGWELFF.

There are a few counts of this clone. The chain joins TRBV2 to TRBJ1-1; 9 bases agree with TRBD1. The CDR3 length is 12 residues. CDR1 and CDR2 from the germline V gene are SNHLY and FYNNEI. The ends lost 6 bases at V and 6 bases at J; junction bases unmatched: 2. CDR3 sequence reads: CASRDRGPEAFF. DNA for the CDR3: TGTGCCAGCAGGGACAGGGGTCCTGAAGCTTTCTTT.

This chain uses TRBV29-1 with TRBJ2-3; TRBD1 agrees at 7 bases. Germline values: CDR1 SQVTM, CDR2 ANQGSEA. The J segment lost 1 base and the V segment lost 7 bases, leaving 8 bases of the junction unmatched. This CDR3 is 14 amino acids long. CDR3 sequence reads: CSAATGLGTDTQYF. The CDR3, as DNA: TGCAGCGCCGCGACAGGGTTGGGCACAGATACGCAGTATTTT.

The rearrangement uses TRBV5-4 and TRBJ2-3, with TRBD2 matching 11 bases. The CDR3 length is 15 residues. Trimming removed 4 bases from V and 3 bases from J; junction bases left unmatched: 4. Germline assignment: CDR1 SGHNT and CDR2 YYREEE (reference sequence). The CDR3 loop is CASSRRTSGTDTQYF. CDR3 sequence (DNA): TGTGCCAGCAGCAGAAGGACTAGCGGGACAGATACGCAGTATTTT. The entire variable domain, with the rest obtained from reference TRBV5-4 and TRBJ2-3, is as follows: ETGVTQSPTHLIKTRGQQVTLRCSSQSGHNTVSWYQQALGQGPQFIFQYYREEENGRGNFPPRFSGLQFPNYSSELNVNALELDDSALYLCASSRRTSGTDTQYFGPGTRLTVL.

The chain is built from TRBV18 and TRBJ1-3; perhaps TRBD1 as D (5 bases). Germline V gene lookup returns CDR1 KGHSH and CDR2 LQKENI. The CDR3 contains 15 residues. The V end lost 3 bases, the J end lost 0 bases, and 9 bases lay between the germline ends. CDR3 DNA sequence: TGTGCCAGCTCACCGGGACGGACCTCTGGAAACACCATATATTTT. Protein sequence: CASSPGRTSGNTIYF.

This rearrangement joins TRBV6-6 to TRBJ2-7; D might be TRBD2 (6 bases). Germline V CDR1 and CDR2: MNHNY, SVGAGI (reference sequence). The ends were cut back, 2 bases at V and 4 bases at J, with 12 bases in the middle. This CDR3 is built from 14 residues. Here the CDR3 DNA reads TGTGCCAGCAGTTACAAGGCGGGGTCGTACGAGCAGTACTTC. Translation: CASSYKAGSYEQYF.

The chain couples TRBV4-3 to TRBJ1-2; maybe TRBD1 (6 bases). The CDR3 consists of 15 residues. V was shortened by 2 bases and J by 8 bases, with 18 bases between the two germline ends. Germline V gene sequence: CDR1 LGHNA, CDR2 YSLEER. CDR3 DNA sequence: TGCGCCAGCAGCCAAAGTTTTGGGACACCGGTGGGCTACACCTTC. It codes for CASSQSFGTPVGYTF.

Points on this clone: One end of the junction is discordant with germline, which a read error may explain. V gene TRBV19 combines with J gene TRBJ2-7; 9 bases are shared with TRBD2. Germline-derived CDR1 and CDR2 are LNHDA and SQIVND (reference sequence). This CDR3 region has 15 residues. The chain's CDR3 is CASRIAGESSYEQYF. In DNA form, the CDR3 reads TGTGCCAGTAGAATAGCGGGGGAGAGCTCCTACGAGCAGTACTTC.

The CDR3 spells CASSFQGLSTEAFF. The CDR3 bases are TGTGCCAGCAGTTTTCAGGGACTGAGCACTGAAGCTTTCTTT. V and J are TRBV28 and TRBJ1-1, with D maybe TRBD1 (5 bases). V was pared by 3 bases and J by 4 bases, with 12 bases between. This CDR3 is built from 14 residues. Germline V gene sequence: CDR1 MDHEN, CDR2 SYDVKM. Full variable domain (rest looked up from reference TRBV28 and TRBJ1-1): DVKVTQSSRYLVKRTGEKVFLECVQDMDHENMFWYRQDPGLGLRLIYFSYDVKMKEKGDIPEGYSVSREKKERFSLILESASTNQTSMYLCASSFQGLSTEAFFGQGTRLTVV.

By share, this clone counts as medium-sized. The chain has TRBV7-8 and TRBJ2-6; 9 bases match TRBD1. This CDR3 region has 17 residues. V was clipped by 4 bases and J by 2 bases; unmatched bases: 6. Per the germline V gene, CDR1 is SGHVS and CDR2 is FQNEAQ. The CDR3 loop is CASSSGDRGTGANVLTF. The CDR3 coding sequence is TGTGCCAGCAGCTCCGGTGACAGGGGGACTGGGGCCAACGTCCTGACTTTC.

This sequence joins TRBV28 and TRBJ2-7; tentative D call: TRBD2 (6 bases). Germline CDR1 is MDHEN and CDR2 is SYDVKM. This CDR3 has 14 amino acids. V lost 5 bases, J lost 3 bases, and 14 bases lay in between. DNA of the CDR3: TGTGCCAGCAGTGCAATTCCCGGGGGCTACGAGCAGTACTTC. It codes for CASSAIPGGYEQYF.

The chain employs TRBV4-3 and TRBJ1-5; D remains ambiguous. Trimming cost V 1 base and J 0 bases, with 7 bases left between them. CDR3 size: 15 residues. Looked up from germline, CDR1 is LGHNA and CDR2 is YSLEER. The CDR3 loop reads CASSQVIGSNQPQHF. The DNA for the CDR3 is TGCGCCAGCAGCCAAGTCATTGGTAGCAATCAGCCCCAGCATTTT.

This chain uses TRBV6-5 with TRBJ2-1; D gene uncertain. The CDR3 totals 12 residues. V lost 2 bases and J lost 5, with 4 bases in between. In germline, CDR1 is MNHEY, CDR2 SVGAGI. The CDR3 spells CASSYGNNEQFF. As DNA, the CDR3 is TGTGCCAGCAGTTACGGAAACAATGAGCAGTTCTTC.

The J gene is TRBJ2-7, the V gene TRBV19, with D perhaps TRBD1 or TRBD2 (5 bases each). Germline V lookup: CDR1 LNHDA, CDR2 SQIVND (reference sequence). V was clipped by 3 bases and J by 3 bases, with 21 bases between them. This CDR3 contains 17 residues. In DNA form, the CDR3 reads TGTGCCAGTAGTATTGGGTGGAGGTCAGGGAAGCACTACGAGCAGTACTTC. It encodes CASSIGWRSGKHYEQYF.

This chain links TRBV25-1 with TRBJ2-1; D remains ambiguous. This CDR3 contains 12 residues. The V gene lost 4 bases and the J gene lost 9 bases, with 10 bases spanning the gap. Germline V lookup: CDR1 MGHDK, CDR2 SYGVNS. The CDR3 sequence: CASSAMVSEQFF. The CDR3 nucleotides are TGTGCCAGCAGTGCGATGGTTAGTGAGCAGTTCTTC.

V is TRBV5-1 and J is TRBJ2-3; D perhaps matches TRBD2 (6 bases). Germline V gene lookup returns CDR1 SGHRS and CDR2 YFSETQ. Trimming removed 4 bases from V and 0 bases from J, with 9 bases in between. The CDR3 sequence is 14 residues long. The CDR3 protein is CASSPGTSTDTQYF. Here the CDR3 DNA reads TGCGCCAGCAGCCCCGGGACTAGCACAGATACGCAGTATTTT.

The chain employs TRBV27 and TRBJ2-7, with D perhaps TRBD1 or TRBD2 (5 bases each). Trimming left V 2 bases short and J 3 bases short, with 14 bases between. The CDR3 has 15 amino acids. The germline CDR1 and CDR2 sequences are MNHEY and SMNVEV (reference sequence). The CDR3 DNA reads TGTGCCAGCAGTTTACTCTCCGGGACCGTCTACGAGCAGTACTTC. Protein product: CASSLLSGTVYEQYF.

The V and J genes are TRBV19 and TRBJ1-2, with D possibly matching TRBD1 (5 bases). The germline V gene encodes CDR1 LNHDA and CDR2 SQIVND (reference sequence). Trimming removed 2 bases at V and 6 bases at J, with 10 bases between. The CDR3 loop spans 13 amino acids. CDR3 loop: CASSIHGTDGYTF. As DNA, the CDR3 is TGTGCCAGTAGTATACACGGGACGGATGGCTACACCTTC.

The V call is TRBV5-6, the J call TRBJ2-7; 10 bases agree with TRBD2. Germline V gene sequence: CDR1 SGHDT, CDR2 YYEEEE. This CDR3 has 14 residues. With 4 bases clipped from V and 3 bases from J, the junction kept 4 bases outside the gene matches. Here the CDR3 DNA reads TGTGCCAGCAGCCACCCTAGCGGGAGCTACGAGCAGTACTTC. Protein product: CASSHPSGSYEQYF.

The V call is TRBV14, the J call TRBJ1-1; D remains ambiguous. CDR3 length: 13 amino acids. V was clipped by 3 bases and J by 2 bases, with 7 bases between them. Germline values: CDR1 SGHDN, CDR2 FVKESK. CDR3 DNA: TGTGCCAGCAGCCATCGATACAACACTGAAGCTTTCTTT. Protein sequence: CASSHRYNTEAFF.

A single count supports this clone. The rearrangement links TRBV6-1 to TRBJ2-7, with 8 bases identical to TRBD1. The CDR3 has 15 amino acids. V gave up 4 bases and J gave up 13 bases; unmatched junction bases: 18. Looked up from germline, CDR1 is MNHNS and CDR2 is SASEGT. The CDR3 loop reads CASSARQGRNPSEYF. The CDR3 nucleotides are TGTGCCAGCAGTGCGCGACAGGGGAGGAACCCTAGTGAATACTTC.

This clone was found a few times. The rearrangement joins TRBV7-3 to TRBJ2-1; TRBD2 aligns across 7 bases. The CDR3 covers 13 residues. Germline V CDR1 and CDR2: SGHTA, FQGTGA. V dropped 4 bases and J dropped 13; count of bases not matched to a gene: 10. CDR3 in DNA: TGTGCCAGCAGCTCCCAAACAGGACTAGTCCAGTTCTTC. Translated: CASSSQTGLVQFF.

The sample holds one count of this clone. The chain uses TRBV29-1 and TRBJ2-7; D is ambiguous. V lost 6 bases and J lost 7, with 13 bases in between. The germline CDR1 and CDR2 sequences are SQVTM and ANQGSEA. There are 11 residues in the CDR3. In DNA, the CDR3 is TGCAGCGTCATGGTTGTGGGGGAGCAGTACTTC. It encodes CSVMVVGEQYF.

The chain uses TRBV7-9 and TRBJ2-7; 8 positions agree with TRBD2. CDR1 is SEHNR and CDR2 is FQNEAQ in the germline V gene (reference sequence). This CDR3 spans 15 amino acids. Germline trimming cut 2 bases from V and 0 bases from J; bases unmatched to any gene: 3. This CDR3 is CASSLFGGVSYEQYF. The CDR3 nucleotides read TGTGCCAGCAGCTTATTCGGGGGGGTCTCCTACGAGCAGTACTTC. Drawing the rest from reference TRBV7-9 and TRBJ2-7, the complete variable domain is DTGVSQNPRHKITKRGQNVTFRCDPISEHNRLYWYRQTLGQGPEFLTYFQNEAQLEKSRLLSDRFSAERPKGSFSTLEIQRTEQGDSAMYLCASSLFGGVSYEQYFGPGTRLTVT.

This clone was counted only a few times. In DNA, the CDR3 is TGTGCCAGCAGCCCCCGGACAGGGGGAAAGAACACCGGGGAGCTGTTTTTT. This gives the protein CASSPRTGGKNTGELFF. This chain joins TRBV11-3 and TRBJ2-2, with 10 bases fitting TRBD1. Germline V lookup: CDR1 SGHNT, CDR2 YENEEA. This CDR3 is 17 amino acids long. With V trimmed by 5 bases and J by 1 base, 7 bases remained unmatched.